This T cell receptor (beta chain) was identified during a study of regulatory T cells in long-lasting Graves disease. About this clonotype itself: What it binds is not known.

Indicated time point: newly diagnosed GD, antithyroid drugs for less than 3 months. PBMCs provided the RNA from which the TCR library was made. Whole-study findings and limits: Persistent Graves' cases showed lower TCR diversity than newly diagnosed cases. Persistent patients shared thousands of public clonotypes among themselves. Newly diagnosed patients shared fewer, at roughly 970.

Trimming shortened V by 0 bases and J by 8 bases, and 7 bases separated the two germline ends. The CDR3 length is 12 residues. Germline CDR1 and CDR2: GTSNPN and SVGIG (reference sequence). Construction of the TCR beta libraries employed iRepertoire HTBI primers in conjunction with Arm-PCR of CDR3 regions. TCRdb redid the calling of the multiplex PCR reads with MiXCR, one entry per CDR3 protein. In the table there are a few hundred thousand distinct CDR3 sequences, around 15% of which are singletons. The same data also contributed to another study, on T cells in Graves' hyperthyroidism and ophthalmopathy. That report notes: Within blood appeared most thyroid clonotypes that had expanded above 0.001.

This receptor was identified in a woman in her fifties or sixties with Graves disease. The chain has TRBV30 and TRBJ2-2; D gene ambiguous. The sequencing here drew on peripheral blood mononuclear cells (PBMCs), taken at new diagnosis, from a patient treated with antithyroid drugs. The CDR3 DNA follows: TGTGCCTGGAGTGTAGTGCGGGGGGAGCTGTTTTTT. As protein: CAWSVVRGELFF.